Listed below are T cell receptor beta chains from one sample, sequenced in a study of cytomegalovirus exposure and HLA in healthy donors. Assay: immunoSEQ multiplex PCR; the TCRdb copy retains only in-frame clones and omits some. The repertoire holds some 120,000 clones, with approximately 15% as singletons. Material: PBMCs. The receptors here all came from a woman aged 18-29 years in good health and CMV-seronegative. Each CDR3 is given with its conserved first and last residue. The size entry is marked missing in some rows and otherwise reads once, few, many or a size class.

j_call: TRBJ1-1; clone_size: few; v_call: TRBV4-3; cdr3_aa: CASSPGRGQAFF
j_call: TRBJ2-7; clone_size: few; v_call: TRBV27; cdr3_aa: CASSHGTLSYEQYF
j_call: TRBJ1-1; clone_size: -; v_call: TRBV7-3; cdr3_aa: CASTLNRMDTEAFF
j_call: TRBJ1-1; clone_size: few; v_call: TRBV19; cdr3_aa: CASSPPDRRMNTEAFF
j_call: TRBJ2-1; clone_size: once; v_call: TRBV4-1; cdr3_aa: CASRPEATGAYNEQFF
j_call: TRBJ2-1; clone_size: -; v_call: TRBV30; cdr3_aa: CAFNRDRTSGAYNEQFF
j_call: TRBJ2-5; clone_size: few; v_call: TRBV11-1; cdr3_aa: CASSFGQNQETQYF
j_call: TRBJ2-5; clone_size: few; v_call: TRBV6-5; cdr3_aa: CASSYAGVTETQYF
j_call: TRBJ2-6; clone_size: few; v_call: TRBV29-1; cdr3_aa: CSVGTGGDGANVLTF
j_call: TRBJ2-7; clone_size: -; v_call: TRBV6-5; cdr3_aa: CASSRGQGNEQYF
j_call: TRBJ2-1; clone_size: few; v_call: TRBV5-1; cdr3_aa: CASSSSGLRNEQFF
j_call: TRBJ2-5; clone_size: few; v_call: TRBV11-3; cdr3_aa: CASSLTQGARETQYF
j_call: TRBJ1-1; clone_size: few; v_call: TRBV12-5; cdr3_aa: CASGLGDTEAFF